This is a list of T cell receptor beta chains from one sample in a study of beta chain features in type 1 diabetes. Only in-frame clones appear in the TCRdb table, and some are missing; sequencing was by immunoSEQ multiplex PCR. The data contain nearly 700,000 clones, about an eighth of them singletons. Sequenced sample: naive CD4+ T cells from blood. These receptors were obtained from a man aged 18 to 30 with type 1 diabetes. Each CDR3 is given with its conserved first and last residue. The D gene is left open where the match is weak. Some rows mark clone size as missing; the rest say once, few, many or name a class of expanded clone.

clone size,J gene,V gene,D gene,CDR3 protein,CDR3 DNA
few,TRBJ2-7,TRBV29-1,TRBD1,CSVEDRGTSYEQYF,TGCAGCGTCGAGGACAGGGGGACTTCCTACGAGCAGTACTTC
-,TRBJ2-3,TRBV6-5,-,CASSLGTSDTQYF,TGTGCCAGCAGTCTCGGGACGTCTGATACGCAGTATTTT
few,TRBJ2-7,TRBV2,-,CASRFTYEQYF,TGTGCCAGCAGGTTCACCTACGAGCAGTACTTC
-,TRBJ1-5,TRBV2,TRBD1,CASSIDRGQPQHF,TGTGCCAGCAGTATTGACAGGGGCCAGCCCCAGCATTTT
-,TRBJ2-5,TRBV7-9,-,CASSLAQMSERWYF,TGTGCCAGCAGCTTAGCGCAGATGTCAGAAAGATGGTACTTC
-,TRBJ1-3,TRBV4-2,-,CASSQDDYVEDTIYF,TGTGCCAGCAGCCAAGATGATTATGTGGAGGACACCATATATTTT
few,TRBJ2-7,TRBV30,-,CAWSVGLDSYEQYF,TGTGCCTGGAGTGTGGGGCTGGACTCCTACGAGCAGTACTTC
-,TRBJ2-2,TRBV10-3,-,CAISPGEAGELFF,TGTGCCATCAGCCCAGGGGAGGCCGGGGAGCTGTTTTTT
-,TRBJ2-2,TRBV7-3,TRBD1,CASSTGGNTGELFF,TGTGCCAGCAGCACAGGGGGAAACACCGGGGAGCTGTTTTTT
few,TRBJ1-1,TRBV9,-,CASSAGQMNTEAFF,TGTGCCAGCAGCGCCGGACAGATGAACACTGAAGCTTTCTTT
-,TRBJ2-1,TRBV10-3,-,CAISDLGGNNEQFF,TGTGCCATCAGTGATTTGGGGGGCAACAATGAGCAGTTCTTC
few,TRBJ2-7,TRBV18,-,CASSHPRQLNEQYF,TGTGCCAGCTCCCACCCTCGGCAGCTTAACGAGCAGTACTTC
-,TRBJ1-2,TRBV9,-,CASRGRTDSNKEDYGYTF,TGTGCCAGCAGGGGTCGGACAGACTCTAATAAGGAGGACTATGGCTACACCTTC
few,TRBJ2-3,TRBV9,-,CASSVDLAGDTQYF,TGTGCCAGCAGCGTAGATCTAGCCGGAGATACGCAGTATTTT
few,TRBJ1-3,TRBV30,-,CAWNRFPSGNTIYF,TGTGCCTGGAATCGGTTCCCCTCTGGAAACACCATATATTTT
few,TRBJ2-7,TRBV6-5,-,CASKGRFEQYF,TGTGCCAGCAAGGGACGCTTCGAGCAGTACTTC
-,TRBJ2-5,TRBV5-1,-,CASSLSGYQETQYF,TGCGCCAGCAGCTTGAGCGGGTACCAAGAGACCCAGTACTTC
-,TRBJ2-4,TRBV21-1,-,CARRGKGRRSKNIQYF,TGTGCCAGAAGGGGGAAGGGGCGCCGGTCCAAAAACATTCAGTACTTC
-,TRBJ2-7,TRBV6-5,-,CASTRERDNEQYF,TGTGCCAGCACCCGAGAGAGGGACAACGAGCAGTACTTC
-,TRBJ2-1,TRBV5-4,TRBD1,CASSVPPGTGRQNEQFF,TGTGCCAGCAGCGTTCCGCCCGGGACAGGGCGACAGAATGAGCAGTTCTTC
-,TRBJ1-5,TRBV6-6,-,CASSYSGNNQPQHF,TGTGCCAGCAGTTACTCAGGGAACAATCAGCCCCAGCATTTT
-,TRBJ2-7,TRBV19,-,CASSLAPRGASYEQYF,TGTGCCAGTAGCCTAGCTCCCAGGGGGGCCTCGTACGAGCAGTACTTC
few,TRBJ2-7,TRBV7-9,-,CASSLGGDSYEQYF,TGTGCCAGCAGCTTAGGCGGGGACAGCTACGAGCAGTACTTC
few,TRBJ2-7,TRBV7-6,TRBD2,CASSRTTSGATYEQYF,TGTGCCAGCAGCCGCACGACTAGCGGGGCCACCTACGAGCAGTACTTC
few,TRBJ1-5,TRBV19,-,CASSIADQPQHF,TGTGCCAGTAGTATAGCGGATCAGCCCCAGCATTTT
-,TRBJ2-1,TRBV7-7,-,CASSPSPAGEQFF,TGTGCCAGCAGCCCTTCCCCAGCTGGTGAGCAGTTCTTC
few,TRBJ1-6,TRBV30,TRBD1,CASRTGRESPLHF,TGTGCCTCCAGGACAGGGCGGGAGTCACCCCTCCACTTT
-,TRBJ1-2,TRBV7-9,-,CASSLAGYGYTF,TGTGCCAGCAGCTTAGCGGGCTATGGCTACACCTTC
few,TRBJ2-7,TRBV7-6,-,CASSLEGGSSYEQYF,TGTGCCAGCAGCCTCGAGGGGGGTAGCTCCTACGAGCAGTACTTC
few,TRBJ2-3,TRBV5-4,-,CASSLAIGGDTQYF,TGTGCCAGCAGCTTGGCTATCGGGGGAGATACGCAGTATTTT
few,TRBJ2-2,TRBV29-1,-,CSVDRGPNTGELFF,TGCAGCGTTGACAGGGGCCCGAACACCGGGGAGCTGTTTTTT
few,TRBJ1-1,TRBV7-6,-,CASSSGQPGREAFF,TGTGCCAGCAGCTCCGGACAGCCGGGACGTGAAGCTTTCTTT
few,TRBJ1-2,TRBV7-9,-,CASSQRSANYGYTF,TGTGCCAGCAGCCAACGTAGTGCCAACTATGGCTACACCTTC
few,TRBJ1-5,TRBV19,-,CASSNWMEPQHF,TGTGCCAGTAGTAATTGGATGGAGCCCCAGCATTTT
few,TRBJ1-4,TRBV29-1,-,CSVEGNRGEKLFF,TGCAGCGTTGAGGGGAATAGGGGTGAAAAACTGTTTTTT
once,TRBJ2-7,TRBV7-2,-,CASSLRGSPQSYEQYF,TGTGCCAGCAGCTTGCGAGGGTCTCCCCAGTCCTACGAGCAGTACTTC
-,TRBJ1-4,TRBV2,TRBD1,CASTSDRHAGKLFF,TGTGCCAGCACCTCGGACAGGCATGCGGGAAAACTGTTTTTT
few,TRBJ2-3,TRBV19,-,CASSNRALDTQYF,TGTGCCAGTAGCAATCGAGCATTGGATACGCAGTATTTT
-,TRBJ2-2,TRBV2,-,CASSVQGWTGELFF,TGTGCCAGCAGTGTGCAGGGCTGGACCGGGGAGCTGTTTTTT
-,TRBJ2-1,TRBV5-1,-,CASSLYSYNEQFF,TGCGCCAGCAGCTTGTACTCCTACAATGAGCAGTTCTTC
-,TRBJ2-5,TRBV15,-,CATSRASVRSGKETQYF,TGTGCCACCAGCAGAGCATCGGTCAGGTCGGGCAAAGAGACCCAGTACTTC
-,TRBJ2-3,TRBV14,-,CASSQGHLGVDTQYF,TGTGCCAGCAGCCAAGGCCACTTGGGGGTAGATACGCAGTATTTT
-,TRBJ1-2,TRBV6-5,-,CASKGGANYGYTF,TGTGCCAGCAAGGGGGGAGCTAACTATGGCTACACCTTC
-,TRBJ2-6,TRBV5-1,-,CASSLAVSGANVLTF,TGCGCCAGCAGCTTGGCAGTCTCTGGGGCCAACGTCCTGACTTTC
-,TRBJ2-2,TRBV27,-,CASSLTRIGELFF,TGTGCCAGCAGTTTGACACGTATCGGGGAGCTGTTTTTT
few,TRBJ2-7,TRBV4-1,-,CASSQMYRAEGEQYF,TGCGCCAGCAGCCAAATGTACAGGGCGGAGGGCGAGCAGTACTTC
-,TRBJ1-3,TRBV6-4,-,CASSESMGSGNTIYF,TGTGCCAGCAGTGAATCGATGGGATCTGGAAACACCATATATTTT